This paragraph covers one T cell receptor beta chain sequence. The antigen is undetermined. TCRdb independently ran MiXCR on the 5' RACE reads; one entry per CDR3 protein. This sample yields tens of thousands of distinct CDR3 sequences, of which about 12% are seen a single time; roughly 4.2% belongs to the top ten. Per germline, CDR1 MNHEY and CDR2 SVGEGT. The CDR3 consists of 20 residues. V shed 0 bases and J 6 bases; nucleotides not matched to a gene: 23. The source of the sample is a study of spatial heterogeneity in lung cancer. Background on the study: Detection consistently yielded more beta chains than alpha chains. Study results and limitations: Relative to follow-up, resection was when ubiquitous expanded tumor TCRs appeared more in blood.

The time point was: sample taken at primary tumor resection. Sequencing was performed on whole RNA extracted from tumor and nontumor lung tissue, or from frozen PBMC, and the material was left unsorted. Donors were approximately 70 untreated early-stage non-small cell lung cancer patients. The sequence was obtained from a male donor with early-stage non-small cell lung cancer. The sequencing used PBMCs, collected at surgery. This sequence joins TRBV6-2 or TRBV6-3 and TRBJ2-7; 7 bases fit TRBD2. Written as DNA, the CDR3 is TGTGCCAGCAGTTACTCGAGAGTCCTAGAAGGCGGGAGAAGAGAGGGCGAGCAGTACTTC. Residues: CASSYSRVLEGGRREGEQYF.